This T cell receptor (beta chain) stems from a study of T cell clonotyping in hematopoietic cell transplantation. The study, taken as a whole, reports: Few recipient clonotypes overlapped donors; over 97% were de novo at given depth. CD4 and CD8 repertoire contributions could not be separated without sorting.

The repertoire was sequenced with immunoSEQ multiplex PCR; TCRdb's copy has only in-frame clones and lacks some. The table shows 49,000 or so clones, with roughly 80% occurring only once. To note about this clone: Antigen: not known.

Time point reported: recipient sample about 28 days before transplant, after cytoreduction. Samples: about 28 days before transplant, then days 30, 100 and 180 after. The clonotype comes from a man aged 60 to 75 with myelodysplastic syndrome. Some clones in this sample may be carry-over from other donors' samples. Sequenced here: peripheral blood mononuclear cells, sampled before stem cell transplant.

The CDR3 DNA sequence: TGTGCCAGCAGCAATCGGGCGAACAGGGATAATTCACCCCTCCACTTT. Translation gives CASSNRANRDNSPLHF. The rearrangement links TRBV21-1 to TRBJ1-6; TRBD1 is taken as the D call from the table, unchecked against the DNA. TRBV21-1 is noted as a pseudogene. The CDR3 is 16 amino acids.